The rows below give T cell receptor beta chains drawn from one sample of a study of radiotherapy plus CTLA-4 blockade in lung cancer. The table came from immunoSEQ multiplex PCR; TCRdb's copy has only in-frame clones and leaves some out. This sample carries some 120,000 clones, roughly 86% of them seen once, and the ten largest clones take 3% to 4%. Material: peripheral blood, obtained from a patient treated with radiotherapy plus ipilimumab. These receptor sequences come from a human donor with non-small cell lung cancer that progressed on radiotherapy plus ipilimumab. Some clones in this sample may be carry-over from other donors' samples. CDR3s include the opening cysteine and the closing phenylalanine or tryptophan. D genes are given only for firm matches. Clone size appears in some rows only: once, few, many, or a class for an expanded clone.

clone_size j_call d_call v_call cdr3_nt cdr3_aa
few TRBJ2-7 - TRBV7-8 TGTGCCAGCAGCCAATCTCAGGTGGCCTACGAGCAGTACTTC CASSQSQVAYEQYF
- TRBJ1-5 - TRBV28 TGTGCCAGCAGTGGAGGCGGTCAGCCCCAGCATTTT CASSGGGQPQHF
once TRBJ2-2 - TRBV5-1 TGCGCCAGCAGCAACCCTCCGGGGCCGAACACCGGGGAGCTGTTTTTT CASSNPPGPNTGELFF
- TRBJ2-7 TRBD2 TRBV4-1 TGCGCCAGCAGCCGAAAAGTGCCCCCTCGGGAGGGCGAATCCTACGAGCAGTACTTC CASSRKVPPREGESYEQYF
- TRBJ1-2 TRBD1 TRBV29-1 TGCAGCGTTGAAGGGGGGCAGGGGGCTAACTATGGCTACACCTTC CSVEGGQGANYGYTF
- TRBJ2-7 - TRBV29-1 TGCAGCGGAACCATCCGGGGCTACGAGCAGTACTTC CSGTIRGYEQYF
- TRBJ1-5 TRBD1 TRBV27 TGTGCCAGCCGGGACAGGGGGTTTCGAAGCAATCAGCCCCAGCATTTT CASRDRGFRSNQPQHF
- TRBJ2-7 - TRBV5-6 TGTGCCAGCAGCTTTAGGGCGGGGCTCTCCTACGAGCAGTACTTC CASSFRAGLSYEQYF
few TRBJ1-5 TRBD1 TRBV7-2 TGTGCCAGCAGCGCAGACAGGGGGGGTCCTTATAGCAATCAGCCCCAGCATTTT CASSADRGGPYSNQPQHF
- TRBJ2-7 - TRBV7-9 TGTGCCAGCAGCTTTCCGGCCGAGCAGTACTTC CASSFPAEQYF
- TRBJ2-5 - TRBV28 TGTGCCAGCAGTCGGACTGCGCAAGAGACCCAGTACTTC CASSRTAQETQYF
few TRBJ2-7 - TRBV18 TGTGCCAGCTCACCGGCACTGAATGCGGGGGAGCAGTACTTC CASSPALNAGEQYF
- TRBJ2-5 - TRBV21-1 TGTGCCAGCAGCAACACTTGGACAGCGCAGCAATTCCAAGAGACCCAGTACTTC CASSNTWTAQQFQETQYF
- TRBJ2-7 - TRBV27 TGTGCCAGCAGTTCGAGGCCTAGGGGGTACGAGCAGTACTTC CASSSRPRGYEQYF
- TRBJ1-4 - TRBV7-9 TGTGCCAGCAGCTCGACCTTCGCTAATGAAAAACTGTTTTTT CASSSTFANEKLFF
few TRBJ2-6 TRBD1 TRBV27 TGTGCCACCAGGGGGTCCGGGGCCAACGTCCTGACTTTC CATRGSGANVLTF
- TRBJ1-2 - TRBV6-4 TGTGCCAGGGGCCTGGGCAGGGGAGACTATGGCTACACCTTC CARGLGRGDYGYTF
- TRBJ2-7 - TRBV9 TGTGCCAGCAGCGTAGCTTCCGCCTCGACCTACGAGCAGTACTTC CASSVASASTYEQYF
once TRBJ1-2 TRBD1 TRBV7-2 TGTGCCAGCAGCGGGACAGGTTGGAACTATGGCTACACCTTC CASSGTGWNYGYTF
once TRBJ2-1 TRBD1 TRBV5-1 TGCGCCAGCAGCTACGGACAGGGAGAGGATGAGCAGTTCTTC CASSYGQGEDEQFF
- TRBJ2-5 TRBD1 TRBV7-3 TGTGCCAGCAGCTTAGGTGGGACAGGGGTCGAGACCCAGTACTTC CASSLGGTGVETQYF
- TRBJ1-5 TRBD1 TRBV9 TGTGCCAGCAGTCCCGGGACAGGGGGCGGTGGCAATCAGCCCCAGCATTTT CASSPGTGGGGNQPQHF
- TRBJ2-5 TRBD2 TRBV7-9 TGTGCCAGCAGCCTGTCAGCGGGGGGGCTGGAGACCCAGTACTTC CASSLSAGGLETQYF
- TRBJ1-3 - TRBV5-4 TGTGCCAGCAGCTTGGGTCGGGGGGCAGGTGGAAACACCATATATTTT CASSLGRGAGGNTIYF
- TRBJ2-7 - TRBV27 TGTGCCAGCAGTTTATATCCCGATACCTACGAGCAGTACTTC CASSLYPDTYEQYF
- TRBJ1-2 - TRBV9 TGTGCCAGCAGCCCCCACCTTAACTATGGCTACACCTTC CASSPHLNYGYTF
- TRBJ1-2 - TRBV7-2 TGTGCCAGCAGCTTAGTAGGGGTAGCTAACTATGGCTACACCTTC CASSLVGVANYGYTF
- TRBJ2-2 - TRBV7-3 TGTGCCAGCAGCTTATCGGGGAGCACCGGGGAGCTGTTTTTT CASSLSGSTGELFF
- TRBJ1-1 TRBD1 TRBV5-1 TGCGCCAGCAGCTTGGCGGTCATGACAGGGCTCACTGAAGCTTTCTTT CASSLAVMTGLTEAFF
- TRBJ1-6 - TRBV30 TGTGCCTGGAGTGTTCAGGCCAATTCACCCCTCCACTTT CAWSVQANSPLHF
- TRBJ1-2 - TRBV29-1 TGCAGCGTGGACATAGTATCTAACTATGGCTACACCTTC CSVDIVSNYGYTF
- TRBJ2-1 - TRBV7-9 TGTGCCAGCAGCTCCCCCTATCATGATGAGCAGTTCTTC CASSSPYHDEQFF
- TRBJ2-5 - TRBV6-1 TGTGCCAGCAGTGGCCTGGGGATCAGAGAGACCCAGTACTTC CASSGLGIRETQYF
- TRBJ1-2 TRBD1 TRBV19 TGTGCCAGTAGTATTTCAGGGGGGTCGGGCTACACCTTC CASSISGGSGYTF
few TRBJ1-3 - TRBV7-9 TGTGCCAGCAGCTTAGGTCCCGGGGGTACTGGAAACACCATATATTTT CASSLGPGGTGNTIYF
- TRBJ1-2 - TRBV6-5 TGTGCCAGCAGTGAAGGGGAAGGATATGGCTACACCTTC CASSEGEGYGYTF
- TRBJ2-7 - TRBV10-3 TGTGCCATCAGTGAGGTGCGGGCGGGCACCTACGAGCAGTACTTC CAISEVRAGTYEQYF
few TRBJ1-3 - TRBV5-1 TGCGCCAGCAGCTTGGGGTTAGCCTCTGGAAACACCATATATTTT CASSLGLASGNTIYF
- TRBJ1-1 - TRBV2 TGTGCCAGCAGTGGGTGGGGAAACACTGAAGCTTTCTTT CASSGWGNTEAFF
- TRBJ2-3 TRBD2 TRBV6-4 TGTGCCAGCAGCACCACGCGGGGGGGCCGGGATACGCAGTATTTT CASSTTRGGRDTQYF
once TRBJ1-5 - TRBV6-1 TGTGCCAGCAGTGAACATCGACAGCCCCAGCATTTT CASSEHRQPQHF
- TRBJ2-7 TRBD1 TRBV7-3 TGTGCCAGCAGCTTATTAGGACAGGGATTGAGCGAGCAGTACTTC CASSLLGQGLSEQYF
- TRBJ2-5 - TRBV2 TGTGCCAGCAGTGGGCAGGGGGGCGGGGGGGAGACCCAGTACTTC CASSGQGGGGETQYF